The entry below gives a single T cell receptor (beta chain) sequence along with its context. Its antigen remains unidentified. The entry originates in a study of beta chain features in type 1 diabetes. Study observations and caveats: Moderately but significantly shorter TCRB CDR3s were found in Type 1 diabetes patients in all four CD4+ subsets.

cDNA synthesis used the whole RNA isolate, giving expressed TCRB sequences. TCRdb's copy holds only in-frame clones and misses some; the assay was immunoSEQ multiplex PCR. This sample has 350,000 to 450,000 clones, with over 9.5% found just once. Every participating donor gave one draw, a heparinised blood sample averaging around 100 mL. Sequencing was carried out using naive CD4+ T cells from blood. The TCR originated in a woman aged 18-29 years with type 1 diabetes.

Written as DNA, the CDR3 is TGTGCCTGGAGCGCCGCCCCGGGTAGCCGGGAGCAGTTCTTC. This sequence encodes CAWSAAPGSREQFF. The chain employs TRBV30 and TRBJ2-1; no clear D. The germline gives CDR1 GTSNPN, CDR2 SVGIG (reference sequence). V gave up 3 bases and J gave up 10 bases, with 19 bases separating them. The CDR3 extends over 14 amino acids.